The present T cell receptor (beta chain) was sequenced within a study of beta chain features in type 1 diabetes. The CDR3 extends over 17 amino acids. V gave up 0 bases and J gave up 4 bases; unmatched junction bases: 7. Germline CDR1 LGHNA, CDR2 YSLEER. Investigators reverse transcribed all isolated RNA, so they sequenced expressed TCRB transcripts. Assay used: immunoSEQ multiplex PCR; TCRdb lists only in-frame clones, some missing. The sample records some 360,000 clones, 15% to 20% being singletons. Only a few counts were recorded for this clone. Every single donor gave one heparinised blood draw, and these averaged about 100 mL.

This chain links TRBV4-3 with TRBJ2-3, with 10 bases fitting TRBD1. The sample consisted of naive CD4+ T cells from blood. The origin of this receptor is a woman younger than 35 in good health. Written as DNA, the CDR3 is TGCGCCAGCAGCCAAGAACCGACAGGGGGCATCGCAGATACGCAGTATTTT. Protein: CASSQEPTGGIADTQYF.